The T cell receptor (beta chain) described here comes from a study of T cell clonality in common variable immunodeficiency (dated by TCRdb to 2015 to 2017). Broad study findings and their caveats: The authors noted that sequencing repertoires of T cell subpopulations would be needed to clarify what caused the increased clonality in CVID. CVID TCRbeta sequences were reported to have fewer deletions and N-nucleotide insertions and to lack highly modified clones with 13 or more V deletions. Despite equal DNA input, controls averaged approximately 82,000 unique sequences per sample versus about 32,000 in CVID samples. CVID subjects shared fewer TCRbeta clones with each other than healthy controls did (p < 0.0001). TCRbeta clonality was higher in CVID subjects than in healthy controls (t-test p = 0.018), and the increase was most characteristic of about a third of subjects. Patient heterogeneity within the CVID cohort put limits on correlating repertoire features with clinical complications.

The CDR3, from cysteine to phenylalanine, totals 13 residues. Part of the CDR3 DNA is given, 30 bases translated from base 1. From a lookup of the germline V gene, CDR1 and CDR2 are ENHRY and SYGVKD. Most CVID patients and most healthy controls were of Caucasian heritage. Heparinized peripheral whole blood samples of about 5 to 8.5 ml were obtained from each donor. Genomic DNA from adults with common variable immune deficiency (CVID) and from healthy adult controls was the source for sequencing TCRbeta CDR3 repertoires. The control group comprised around 22 healthy adult volunteers, roughly 12 female and approximately ten male, aged roughly 23 to 66 years with a mean age of approximately 31. Diluted blood was density-centrifuged over Hypaque 1077 or Ficoll-Paque to isolate peripheral blood mononuclear cells. Genomic DNA was obtained from unsorted mononuclear cells through either Qiagen column purification or a centrifugation-based method.

CVID samples and control samples contributed equivalent amounts of genomic DNA as sequencing input. For every sample, a 60 bp segment covering the rearranged TCRbeta CDR3 region was amplified and then sequenced. The immunoSEQ assay, a bias-corrected multiplex PCR with high-throughput sequencing, was employed for TCRbeta amplification. The paper's data handling went like this. Every unique nucleotide sequence counted as a clone and was annotated with V, D and J genes, copy number and frequency. Sequences were labeled productive if in frame, and non-productive if out of frame or containing stop codons. As previously described, clonality was computed from Shannon's entropy. The predicted amino acid sequences of productive clones were used to derive mean CDR3 Kyte-Doolittle hydropathy. The R hclust function was used to hierarchically cluster scaled V gene usage with Manhattan distance and complete linkage. Sharing of clones by CDR3 amino acid sequence was evaluated through resampling of 12 repertoires per group over 100 rounds. The repertoires were searched for about 70 published EBV-specific and 245 published CMV-specific TCRbeta sequences. Two CVID samples that yielded fewer than 10,000 sequences were excluded from the analysis, so 42 CVID repertoires were retained. TCRdb carries this immuneACCESS record with in-frame sequences only. Its versions omit some clonotypes, under half of them owing to an unresolved V gene in the studies checked, with the rest unexplained. V and J calls and clone size come straight from that table; D and trimming were deduced from the DNA. This sample is represented by some 32,000 clones, with no singletons among them. Approximately 4.7% of the sample comes from the top ten.

This clone was observed many times. The antigen it binds to is not known. The CDR3 end falls 3 residues outside the read, so it is completed with the germline J gene. This sequence was found in a person aged 18 to 70 in good health. Input material: peripheral blood mononuclear cells. The chain is encoded by TRBV10-3 joined to TRBJ1-2; no confident D gene assignment can be made. CDR3 reads: CAISEIEVRGYTF. The DNA read from the CDR3 is TGTGCCATCAGTGAGATTGAGGTGAGGGGC.